This T cell receptor (beta chain) came from a study of somatic mutations in cytotoxic T cells in rheumatoid arthritis. With respect to this clone: Its antigen is unknown.

The CDR3 loop spans 15 amino acids. Trimming took 0 bases from V and 0 from J, leaving 12 bases between them. Germline V gene lookup returns CDR1 GTSNPN and CDR2 SVGIG (reference sequence). Notes on the study in general: Unknown were the antigen targets of the expanded CD8+ clones.

The repertoire was sequenced with immunoSEQ multiplex PCR; TCRdb's copy has only in-frame clones and lacks some. The sample yields under 20,000 clones, approximately 87% seen once. Material: CD8+ T cells sorted from blood. The chain couples TRBV30 to TRBJ2-7; D might be TRBD2 (5 bases). The sequence was collected from a man in his forties or fifties in good health. DNA of the CDR3: TGTGCCTGGAGTGTACGGGCGGGCGCCTCCTACGAGCAGTACTTC. Protein sequence: CAWSVRAGASYEQYF.